Described below is a single T cell receptor (beta chain) sequence and its context. The data originate from a study of blood T cell repertoires in COVID-19. Study overall: T cells, B-cell-depleted T cells, or PBMCs provided the cDNA or gDNA that served as material.

Trimming left V 8 bases short and J 7 bases short, with 6 bases between. Germline V CDR1 and CDR2: MRHNA, SNTAGT. The CDR3 extends over 10 amino acids. Original processing methods: Reference gene primers were amplified, and this amplification served to estimate nucleated cell counts. This table comes from immunoSEQ multiplex PCR, and its TCRdb copy is limited to in-frame clones, with some not included. V and J calls and clone size come straight from that table; D and trimming were deduced from the DNA. The profile shows roughly 200,000 clones, just under 80% of them singletons. Sample: peripheral blood. The TCR originated in a woman at least 80 years old with active or convalescent COVID-19. J is TRBJ2-1 and V is TRBV6-4; no clear D. The CDR3 region has the DNA TGTGCCAGCTTCAGGAATGAGCAGTTCTTC. This codes for CASFRNEQFF.